The 17 T cell receptor beta chains below come from one sample, sequenced in a study of neurological immune-mediated disorders. TCRdb reprocessed the 5' RACE reads with MiXCR, giving one entry per CDR3 protein. The sample carries about 50,000 distinct CDR3 sequences, roughly 17% recorded once. The specimen sequenced was PBMCs. The source is a man aged 60-69 years in good health.

The chain recombines TRBV5-1 with TRBJ2-7; maybe TRBD2 (6 bases). V was clipped by 0 bases and J by 3 bases, with 13 bases between them. The germline V gene encodes CDR1 SGHRS and CDR2 YFSETQ. This CDR3 contains 15 residues. The CDR3 region has the DNA TGCGCCAGCAGCTTGGCTCCGGGAGCCCACTACGAGCAGTACTTC. Translating it yields CASSLAPGAHYEQYF.

The rearrangement links TRBV3-1 to TRBJ2-5, with D unresolved. The CDR3 has 14 amino acids. From germline, CDR1 is LGHDT and CDR2 YNNKEL (reference sequence). V dropped 5 bases and J dropped 1 base, with 11 bases sitting between them. CDR3 loop: CASSRQPSQETQYF. The CDR3 DNA follows: TGTGCCAGCAGCAGACAACCCTCCCAAGAGACCCAGTACTTC.

This clonotype was counted at least ten times. This sequence joins TRBV12-3 or TRBV12-4 and TRBJ1-6, with D possibly being TRBD1 (6 bases). Deletions cut 7 bases from V and 7 bases from J, with 11 bases between. The CDR3 runs to 13 residues. CDR3 bases: TGTGCCAGCAAGGGGGAGGGAAATTCACCCCTCCACTTT. Translating it yields CASKGEGNSPLHF.

This clonotype has a count of ten or more. The chain has TRBV29-1 and TRBJ2-4, with D uncertain. The V and J ends lost 7 bases and 0 bases respectively, with 16 bases between them. CDR3 length equals 15 residues. From germline, CDR1 is SQVTM and CDR2 ANQGSEA. The CDR3 reads CSALQGGLAKNIQYF. Written as DNA, the CDR3 is TGCAGCGCCCTACAAGGCGGTTTAGCCAAAAACATTCAGTACTTC.

This clonotype has ten or more counts. The chain couples TRBV5-1 to TRBJ2-2, with D perhaps TRBD2 (6 bases). CDR1 and CDR2 from the germline V gene are SGHRS and YFSETQ. The CDR3 contains 15 residues. V was cut by 2 bases and J by 0 bases, with 8 bases left in between. The CDR3 region is CASSLWRANTGELFF. CDR3 coding DNA: TGCGCCAGCAGCTTATGGAGGGCGAACACCGGGGAGCTGTTTTTT.

Many counts were recorded for this clonotype. The chain employs TRBV14 and TRBJ2-7; the D is unclear. Trimming shortened V by 4 bases and J by 4 bases, and 8 bases separated the two germline ends. Germline V gene lookup returns CDR1 SGHDN and CDR2 FVKESK. CDR3 length equals 12 residues. Here the CDR3 DNA reads TGTGCCAGCAGCCCCTACGGATACGAGCAGTACTTC. Translated, it gives CASSPYGYEQYF.

The chain combines TRBV13 with TRBJ1-5, with a tentative D call TRBD1 (5 bases). The V gene lost 0 bases and the J gene lost 7 bases, with 10 bases spanning the gap. The CDR3 has 14 residues. CDR1 is PRHDT, CDR2 FYEKMQ, per germline (reference sequence). The CDR3 DNA reads as TGTGCCAGCAGCTTAGGTGGGGACGGACAGCCCCAGCATTTT. Amino acids: CASSLGGDGQPQHF.

This clonotype was counted ten times or more. This chain connects TRBV7-2 to TRBJ1-2; 7 nucleotides agree with TRBD1. The ends lost 4 bases at V and 2 bases at J; junction bases unmatched: 16. Germline CDR1 reads SGHTA; CDR2 reads FQGNSA. The CDR3 is made up of 18 amino acids. In DNA form, the CDR3 reads TGTGCCAGCAGCTCAAGCCTCCTGACCGGGACAGCGAACTATGGCTACACCTTC. Its protein product is CASSSSLLTGTANYGYTF.

V usage is TRBV29-1 and J usage is TRBJ1-4; 7 nucleotides agree with TRBD1. J gave up 7 bases and V 2 bases, and 4 bases lay outside the gene matches. The CDR3 runs to 13 residues. Germline lookup yields CDR1 SQVTM and CDR2 ANQGSEA. The CDR3 DNA follows: TGCAGCGTTGAAAGGGGGCCGGGTGAAAAACTGTTTTTT. This translates into CSVERGPGEKLFF.

This clonotype has at least ten counts. The chain joins TRBV20-1 to TRBJ2-3; no reliable D call. The V end was cut by 3 bases, the J end by 2 bases, with 12 bases between. The germline V gene has CDR1 DFQATT and CDR2 SNEGSKA (reference sequence). The CDR3 consists of 14 residues. CDR3 nucleotide sequence: TGCAGTGCTAGGGGCGCGGTTTCCACAGATACGCAGTATTTT. Protein sequence: CSARGAVSTDTQYF.

This clonotype was detected ten times or more. This rearrangement joins TRBV5-1 to TRBJ2-2; the match to TRBD1 covers 10 bases. This CDR3 has 15 residues. The J segment lost 5 bases and the V segment lost 4 bases, leaving 5 bases of the junction unmatched. Germline-derived CDR1 and CDR2 are SGHRS and YFSETQ. For the CDR3, the DNA is TGCGCCAGCAGCGGGGGACAGGGGCAAACCGGGGAGCTGTTTTTT. It encodes CASSGGQGQTGELFF.

This clonotype was observed many times. V and J are TRBV28 and TRBJ2-2, with 8 bases fitting TRBD1. Trimming took 6 bases from V and 1 from J; bases not matched to a gene: 7. In germline, CDR1 is MDHEN, CDR2 SYDVKM. The CDR3 loop spans 16 amino acids. In nucleotides, the CDR3 is TGTGCCAGCAGACGGCACGGGACAGGGAACACCGGGGAGCTGTTTTTT. Translation gives CASRRHGTGNTGELFF.

V is TRBV5-5 and J is TRBJ1-3; D gene unclear. V was clipped by 4 bases and J by 0 bases, with 8 bases between them. Per the germline V gene, CDR1 is SGHKS and CDR2 is YYEKEE (reference sequence). This CDR3 has 14 amino acids. The DNA for the CDR3 is TGTGCCAGCAGCGATTGGAGCTCTGGAAACACCATATATTTT. Protein product: CASSDWSSGNTIYF.

This clonotype was picked up a small number of times. The chain recombines TRBV18 with TRBJ1-1; D is perhaps TRBD1 (5 bases). Germline CDR1 KGHSH, CDR2 LQKENI. V lost 2 bases to trimming and J lost 3 bases, with 10 bases between them. The CDR3 is made up of 14 amino acids. The CDR3 DNA is TGTGCCAGCTCACCAGGGGCGAAGGACACTGAAGCTTTCTTT. This codes for CASSPGAKDTEAFF.

This clonotype has ten or more counts. The chain employs TRBV20-1 and TRBJ2-1; 8 nucleotides agree with TRBD1. This CDR3 is 15 amino acids long. The ends lost 0 bases at V and 5 bases at J; junction bases unmatched: 6. Germline V gene lookup returns CDR1 DFQATT and CDR2 SNEGSKA (reference sequence). DNA for the CDR3: TGCAGTGCTAGAGATGGGGGACAGGCCAACAATGAGCAGTTCTTC. This translates into CSARDGGQANNEQFF.

The chain recombines TRBV19 with TRBJ2-3; D might be TRBD1 (6 bases). Germline V gives CDR1 LNHDA, CDR2 SQIVND (reference sequence). Trimming pared 4 bases from V and 1 base from J, leaving 12 bases between. This CDR3 contains 15 residues. The CDR3 bases are TGTGCCAGTAGTAAACAGGGCTCTGGCACAGATACGCAGTATTTT. This codes for CASSKQGSGTDTQYF.

The V and J genes are TRBV18 and TRBJ2-1, with no clear D. Trimming took off 6 bases at V and 2 bases at J, with 17 bases between the two ends. The CDR3 has 16 residues. The V gene's germline CDR1 is KGHSH and CDR2 LQKENI. The CDR3 DNA follows: TGTGCCAGCTCCCCTACACCGCCGGAGCCCTACAATGAGCAGTTCTTC. Its translation is CASSPTPPEPYNEQFF.